These T cell receptor beta chains were read from a single sample in a study of OX40 agonist ivuxolimab in advanced cancers. Libraries were prepared by immunoSEQ multiplex PCR; TCRdb keeps only in-frame clonotypes and omits some of them. The data show fewer than 75,000 clones, over 70% seen once. The sample here was CD4+ or CD8+ T cells sorted from blood, taken in a trial of the OX40 agonist ivuxolimab. Receptor source: an adult with an advanced solid tumor such as melanoma, head and neck, liver or kidney cancer. Each CDR3 is given with its conserved first and last residue. The D gene is left open where the match is weak. Some rows mark clone size as missing; the rest say once, few, many or name a class of expanded clone.

. TRBJ2-4 . TRBV28 TGTGCCAGCAGTTTACCTGTCCGGGCAGGAAACATTCAGTACTTC CASSLPVRAGNIQYF
. TRBJ1-5 . TRBV28 TGTGCCAGCAGCCGGACACGGTCGCGGCCCCAGCATTTT CASSRTRSRPQHF
TRBD1 TRBJ1-1 . TRBV29-1 TGCAGCAACCGGGACAGGGGGCTGACTGAAGCTTTCTTT CSNRDRGLTEAFF
. TRBJ1-2 . TRBV7-2 TGTGCCAGCAGCTTAGGGGGAGGGGCCTCAAACTATGGCTACACCTTC CASSLGGGASNYGYTF
. TRBJ2-7 . TRBV7-9 TGTGCCAGCACCTTGTCAGCGTCCTCCTACGAGCAGTACTTC CASTLSASSYEQYF
TRBD2 TRBJ2-7 . TRBV10-2 TGCGCCAGCAGGGGGACTAGCGGGGCCTACGAGCAGTACTTC CASRGTSGAYEQYF
. TRBJ2-7 . TRBV7-8 TGTGCCAGCAGCTTAGTAGCAGGGGTCGAGCAGTACTTC CASSLVAGVEQYF
. TRBJ2-5 . TRBV30 TGTGCCTGGAGTATATGGACGGGGGAAGAGACCCAGTACTTC CAWSIWTGEETQYF
. TRBJ2-7 . TRBV7-2 TGTGCCAGCAGCTTAAGGGTGTCCACGGGGCCGGCCCACGAGCAGTACTTC CASSLRVSTGPAHEQYF
TRBD2 TRBJ2-1 . TRBV5-1 TGCGCCAGCAGCTCCGGACTAGCGGGAGGAAGGTGGTATAGGTCCGATGAGCAGTTCTTC CASSSGLAGGRWYRSDEQFF
TRBD1 TRBJ1-2 . TRBV7-8 TGTGCCAGCAGCTTAGGACAGGGATATGGCTACACCTTC CASSLGQGYGYTF
. TRBJ2-1 . TRBV6-4 TGTGCCAGCAGTGAGGGGGTGAGAAACAATGAGCAGTTCTTC CASSEGVRNNEQFF
TRBD1 TRBJ2-2 . TRBV4-2 TGTGCCAGCAGCCGGGGCGGGACAGGGGTCACCGGGGAGCTGTTTTTT CASSRGGTGVTGELFF
. TRBJ1-1 once TRBV7-9 TGTGCCAGCAGCTCGACAGGAGGGGACACTGAAGCTTTCTTT CASSSTGGDTEAFF
TRBD2 TRBJ2-6 . TRBV30 TGTGCCTGGTCCACGGGGAGGGTTGGGGCCAACGTCCTGACTTTC CAWSTGRVGANVLTF
. TRBJ1-1 . TRBV21-1 TGTGCCAGCAGACGATGTATAGCACACAATCGCACTGAAGCTTTCTTT CASRRCIAHNRTEAFF
. TRBJ1-1 . TRBV9 TGTGCCAGCAGCCGAAAGGGAGGGACCTACGAAGACACTGAAGCTTTCTTT CASSRKGGTYEDTEAFF
. TRBJ1-1 few TRBV6-6 TGTGCCAGCACTCTACCCCCAGGGACGAACACTGAAGCTTTCTTT CASTLPPGTNTEAFF
. TRBJ1-3 . TRBV28 TGTGCCAGCAGAGCCGACAGAAGTCTCTCTGGAAACACCATATATTTT CASRADRSLSGNTIYF
. TRBJ1-2 . TRBV6-5 TGTGCCAGCAGTTACGGGCAGGGGATATGGGGTGACGGCTACACCTTC CASSYGQGIWGDGYTF
TRBD2 TRBJ2-1 . TRBV4-2 TGTGCCAGCAGCCAAGTTCCTAGCGGACTAAACAATGAGCAGTTCTTC CASSQVPSGLNNEQFF
. TRBJ1-1 . TRBV6-1 TGTGCCAGCACTCCGTCGATCGGAGAAGCTTTCTTT CASTPSIGEAFF
. TRBJ1-1 . TRBV6-1 TGTGCCAGCAGTGATATACACCGGAACACTGAAGCTTTCTTT CASSDIHRNTEAFF
TRBD2 TRBJ2-3 . TRBV19 TGTGCCAGTAGGGCCCGGAGCCGGCGGGGGAGGAACACAGATACGCAGTATTTT CASRARSRRGRNTDTQYF
. TRBJ1-2 . TRBV28 TGTGCCAGCAGTTTAACGTCGGGGGTCGGCTACACCTTC CASSLTSGVGYTF
TRBD2 TRBJ2-5 . TRBV28 TGTGCCAGCAGTTCAGCGGGACTAGCGGGGGAGACCCAGTACTTC CASSSAGLAGETQYF
TRBD2 TRBJ2-5 . TRBV6-1 TGTGCCAGCAGTGCCCAAGGACTAGAGGAGACCCAGTACTTC CASSAQGLEETQYF
TRBD2 TRBJ2-2 . TRBV6-1 TGTGCCAGCAGTGAAGCTAGCGGGGGACCGAACACCGGGGAGCTGTTTTTT CASSEASGGPNTGELFF
TRBD2 TRBJ2-3 . TRBV7-6 TGTGCCAGCAGCTTTGCATCTAGCGGGGTTTGGACAGATACGCAGTATTTT CASSFASSGVWTDTQYF
TRBD1 TRBJ2-7 . TRBV5-1 TGCGCCAGCAGGACCGGGACAGACGAGCAGTACTTC CASRTGTDEQYF
TRBD2 TRBJ2-1 . TRBV7-9 TGTGCCAGCAGCTTTACTAGCGGGGGGCCGGAGATTTACAATGAGCAGTTCTTC CASSFTSGGPEIYNEQFF
TRBD1 TRBJ2-7 . TRBV4-1 TGCGCCAGCAGCCAACGACAGGGGACCCCCTACGAGCAGTACTTC CASSQRQGTPYEQYF
TRBD1 TRBJ2-7 . TRBV28 TGTGCCAGCAGGAGGGACAGTTTGGACGAGCAGTACTTC CASRRDSLDEQYF
. TRBJ2-1 . TRBV30 TGTGCCTACGCCAAGGGAGGGGGAGTGTACAATGAGCAGTTCTTC CAYAKGGGVYNEQFF
TRBD1 TRBJ2-7 . TRBV4-1 TGCGCCAGCAGCCAAGAGCAGGGGGCCTTCGAGCAGTACTTC CASSQEQGAFEQYF
TRBD1 TRBJ2-5 . TRBV30 TGTGCCTGGAGTGTACAGGGGCAAGAGACCCAGTACTTC CAWSVQGQETQYF
. TRBJ2-1 . TRBV10-2 TGCGCCAGCCGCCCCGGGACCGCGAGCTCCTACAATGAGCAGTTCTTC CASRPGTASSYNEQFF
. TRBJ2-5 . TRBV28 TGTGCCAGCAGTTTTTACCACAAGGCGGTAGGAGAGACCCAGTACTTC CASSFYHKAVGETQYF
TRBD1 TRBJ2-5 . TRBV7-2 TGTGCCAGCAGATGGGACAGGGCTCCAGGGACCCAGTACTTC CASRWDRAPGTQYF
TRBD1 TRBJ2-5 . TRBV2 TGTGCCAGCAGTGAAGCGGGACAGGGGGCGGGAGAGACCCAGTACTTC CASSEAGQGAGETQYF
TRBD1 TRBJ2-2 . TRBV5-1 TGCGCCAGCAGCTTGTACGGGACAGGGTCGTCCGGGGAGCTGTTTTTT CASSLYGTGSSGELFF
. TRBJ1-2 . TRBV7-9 TGTGCCAGCAGCTGGCCAGGGACGACTCTCGGCGGCTACACCTTC CASSWPGTTLGGYTF
TRBD2 TRBJ2-2 . TRBV9 TGTGCCAGCAGCGGAGCGGGAGGCACCGGGGAGCTGTTTTTT CASSGAGGTGELFF
. TRBJ1-4 . TRBV4-3 TGCGCCGGCAGCCAACTTCGGGGTGGCACTAATGAAAAACTGTTTTTT CAGSQLRGGTNEKLFF
TRBD1 TRBJ2-7 . TRBV9 TGTGCCAGCAGCGCGACCTGGACAGGGTTCCACGAGCAGTACTTC CASSATWTGFHEQYF
. TRBJ2-2 once TRBV7-9 TGTGCCAGCAGCCTACTCGCGAACACCGGGGAGCTGTTTTTT CASSLLANTGELFF
TRBD1 TRBJ1-5 . TRBV4-1 TGCGCCAGCAGCCGACAGACAGGGGACAATCAGCCCCAGCATTTT CASSRQTGDNQPQHF
. TRBJ2-7 . TRBV14 TGTGCCAGCAGCCAACTCCAGACCAGCGAGCAGTACTTC CASSQLQTSEQYF
TRBD1 TRBJ2-5 . TRBV27 TGTGCCAGCAGTCGACAGGGGTTTTTCCAAGAGACCCAGTACTTC CASSRQGFFQETQYF